This T cell receptor (beta chain) was observed in a study of OX40 agonist ivuxolimab in advanced cancers. Findings of the study overall: Some of the nonresponding patients also showed low levels of normalized T-cell clonal expansion.

Here immunoSEQ multiplex PCR was the method, and the copy in TCRdb shows in-frame clones only, minus some. In the table there are 60,000 to 85,000 clones, 70% to 90% of which are singletons. This clone came up once. Its antigen remains unidentified. The CDR3 runs to 13 residues. The V gene lost 2 bases and the J gene lost 5 bases, with 10 bases spanning the gap. From germline, CDR1 is SGHRS and CDR2 YFSETQ. This sample comprised CD4+ or CD8+ T cells sorted from blood, obtained in a trial of the OX40 agonist ivuxolimab. This clonotype was sampled from an adult with an advanced solid tumor such as melanoma, head and neck, liver or kidney cancer. V usage is TRBV5-1 and J usage is TRBJ2-5, with a weak D call TRBD1 (6 bases). The CDR3 sequence is CASSLQGWETQYF. Written as DNA, the CDR3 is TGCGCCAGCAGCTTACAGGGCTGGGAGACCCAGTACTTC.